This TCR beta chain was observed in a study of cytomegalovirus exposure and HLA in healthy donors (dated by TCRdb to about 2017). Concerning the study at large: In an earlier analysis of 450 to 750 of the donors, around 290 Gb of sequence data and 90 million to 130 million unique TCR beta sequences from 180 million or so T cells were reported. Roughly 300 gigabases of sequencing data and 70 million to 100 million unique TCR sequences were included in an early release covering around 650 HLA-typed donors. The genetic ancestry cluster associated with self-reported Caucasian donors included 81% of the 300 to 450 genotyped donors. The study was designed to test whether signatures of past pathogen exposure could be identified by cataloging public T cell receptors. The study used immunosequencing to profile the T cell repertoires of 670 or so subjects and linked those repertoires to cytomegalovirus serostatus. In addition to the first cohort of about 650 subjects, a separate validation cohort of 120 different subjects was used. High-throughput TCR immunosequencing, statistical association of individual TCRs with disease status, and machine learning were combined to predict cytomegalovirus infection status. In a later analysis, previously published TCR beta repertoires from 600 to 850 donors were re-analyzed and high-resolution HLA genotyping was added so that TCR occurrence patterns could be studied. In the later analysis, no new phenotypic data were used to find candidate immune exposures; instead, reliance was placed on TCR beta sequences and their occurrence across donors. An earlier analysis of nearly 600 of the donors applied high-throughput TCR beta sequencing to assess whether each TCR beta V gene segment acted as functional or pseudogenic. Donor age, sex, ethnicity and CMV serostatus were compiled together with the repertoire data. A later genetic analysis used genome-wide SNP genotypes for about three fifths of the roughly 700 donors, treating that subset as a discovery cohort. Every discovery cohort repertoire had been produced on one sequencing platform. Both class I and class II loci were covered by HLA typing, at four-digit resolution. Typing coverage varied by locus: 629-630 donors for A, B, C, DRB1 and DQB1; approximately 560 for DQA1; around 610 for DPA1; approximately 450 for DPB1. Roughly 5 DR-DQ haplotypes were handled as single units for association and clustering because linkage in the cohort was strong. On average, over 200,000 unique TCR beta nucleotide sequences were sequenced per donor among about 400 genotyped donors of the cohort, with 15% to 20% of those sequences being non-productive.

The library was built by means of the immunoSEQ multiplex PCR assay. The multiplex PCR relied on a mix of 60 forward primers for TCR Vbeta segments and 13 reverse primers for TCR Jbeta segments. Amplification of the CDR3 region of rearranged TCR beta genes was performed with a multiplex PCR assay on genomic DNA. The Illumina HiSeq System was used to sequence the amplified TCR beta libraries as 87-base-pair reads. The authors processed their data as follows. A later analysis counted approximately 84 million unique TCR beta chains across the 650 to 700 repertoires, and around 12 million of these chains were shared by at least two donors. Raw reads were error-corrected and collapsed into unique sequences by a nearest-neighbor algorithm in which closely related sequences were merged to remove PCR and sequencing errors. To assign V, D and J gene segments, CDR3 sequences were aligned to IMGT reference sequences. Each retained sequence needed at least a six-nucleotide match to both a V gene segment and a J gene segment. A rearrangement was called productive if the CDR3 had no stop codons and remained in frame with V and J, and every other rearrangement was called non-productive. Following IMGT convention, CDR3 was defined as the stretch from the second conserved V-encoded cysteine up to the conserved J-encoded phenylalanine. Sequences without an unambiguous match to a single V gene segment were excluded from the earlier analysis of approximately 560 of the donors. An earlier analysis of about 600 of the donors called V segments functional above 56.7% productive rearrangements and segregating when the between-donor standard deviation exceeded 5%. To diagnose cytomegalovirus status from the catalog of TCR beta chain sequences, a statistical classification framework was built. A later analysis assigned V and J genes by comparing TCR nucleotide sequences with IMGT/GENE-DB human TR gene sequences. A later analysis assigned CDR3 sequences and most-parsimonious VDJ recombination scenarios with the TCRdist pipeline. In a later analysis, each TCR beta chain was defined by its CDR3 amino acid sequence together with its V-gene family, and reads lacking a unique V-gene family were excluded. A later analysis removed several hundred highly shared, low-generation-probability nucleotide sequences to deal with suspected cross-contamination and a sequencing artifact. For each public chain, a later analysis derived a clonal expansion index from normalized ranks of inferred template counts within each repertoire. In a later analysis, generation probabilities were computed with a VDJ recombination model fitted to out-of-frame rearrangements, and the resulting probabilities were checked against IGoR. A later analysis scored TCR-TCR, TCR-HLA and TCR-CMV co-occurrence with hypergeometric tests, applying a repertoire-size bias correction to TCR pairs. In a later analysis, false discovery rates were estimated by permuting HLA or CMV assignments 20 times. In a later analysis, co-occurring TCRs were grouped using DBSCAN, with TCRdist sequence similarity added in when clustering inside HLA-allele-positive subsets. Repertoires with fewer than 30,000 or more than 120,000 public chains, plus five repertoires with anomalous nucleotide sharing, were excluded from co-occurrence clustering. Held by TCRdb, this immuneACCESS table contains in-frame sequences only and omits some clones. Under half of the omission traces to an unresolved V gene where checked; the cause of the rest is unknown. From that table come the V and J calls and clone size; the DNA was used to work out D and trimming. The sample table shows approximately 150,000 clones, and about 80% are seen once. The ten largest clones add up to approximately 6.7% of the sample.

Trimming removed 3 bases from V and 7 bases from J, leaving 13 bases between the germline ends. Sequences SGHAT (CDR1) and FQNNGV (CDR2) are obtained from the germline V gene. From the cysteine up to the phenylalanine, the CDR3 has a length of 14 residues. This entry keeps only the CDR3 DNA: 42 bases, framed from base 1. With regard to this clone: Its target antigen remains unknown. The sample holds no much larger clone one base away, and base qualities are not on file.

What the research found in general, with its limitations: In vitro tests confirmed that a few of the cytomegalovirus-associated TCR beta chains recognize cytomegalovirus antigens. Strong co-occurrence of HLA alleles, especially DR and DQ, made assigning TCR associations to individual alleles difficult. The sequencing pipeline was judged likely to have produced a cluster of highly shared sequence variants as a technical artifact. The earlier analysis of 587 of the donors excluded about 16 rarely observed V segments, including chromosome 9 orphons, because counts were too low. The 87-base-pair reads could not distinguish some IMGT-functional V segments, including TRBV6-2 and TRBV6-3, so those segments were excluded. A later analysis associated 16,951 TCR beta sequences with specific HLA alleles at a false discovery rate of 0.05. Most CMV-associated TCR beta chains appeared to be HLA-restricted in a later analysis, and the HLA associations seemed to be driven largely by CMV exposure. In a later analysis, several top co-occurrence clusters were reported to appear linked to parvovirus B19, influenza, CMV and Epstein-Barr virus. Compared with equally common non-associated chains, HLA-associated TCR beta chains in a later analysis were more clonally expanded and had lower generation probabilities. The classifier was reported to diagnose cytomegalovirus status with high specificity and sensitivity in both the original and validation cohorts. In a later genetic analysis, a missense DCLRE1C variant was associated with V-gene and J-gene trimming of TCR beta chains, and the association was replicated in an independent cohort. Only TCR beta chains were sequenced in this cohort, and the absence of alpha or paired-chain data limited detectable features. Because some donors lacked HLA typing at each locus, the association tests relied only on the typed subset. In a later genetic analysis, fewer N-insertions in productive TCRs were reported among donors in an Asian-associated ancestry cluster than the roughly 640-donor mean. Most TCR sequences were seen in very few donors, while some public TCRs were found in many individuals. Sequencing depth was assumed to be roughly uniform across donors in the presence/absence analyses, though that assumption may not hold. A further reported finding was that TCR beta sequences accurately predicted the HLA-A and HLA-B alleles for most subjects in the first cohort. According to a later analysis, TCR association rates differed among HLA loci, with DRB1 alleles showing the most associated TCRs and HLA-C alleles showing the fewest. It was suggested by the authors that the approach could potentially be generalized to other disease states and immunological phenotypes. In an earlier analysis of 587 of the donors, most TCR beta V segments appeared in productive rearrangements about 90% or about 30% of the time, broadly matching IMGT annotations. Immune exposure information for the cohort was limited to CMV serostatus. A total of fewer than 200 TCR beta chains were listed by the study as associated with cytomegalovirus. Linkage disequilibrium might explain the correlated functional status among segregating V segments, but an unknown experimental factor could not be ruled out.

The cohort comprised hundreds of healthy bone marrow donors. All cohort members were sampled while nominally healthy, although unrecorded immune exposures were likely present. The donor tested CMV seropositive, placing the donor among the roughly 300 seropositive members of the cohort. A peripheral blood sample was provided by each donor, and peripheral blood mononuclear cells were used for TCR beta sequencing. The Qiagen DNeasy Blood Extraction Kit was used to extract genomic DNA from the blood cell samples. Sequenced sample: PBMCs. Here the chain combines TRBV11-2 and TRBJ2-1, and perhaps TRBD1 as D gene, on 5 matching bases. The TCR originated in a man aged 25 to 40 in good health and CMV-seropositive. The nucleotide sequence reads TGTGCCAGCAGCTTCCGGGCCAGGGAAAATGAGCAGTTCTTC. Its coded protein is CASSFRARENEQFF. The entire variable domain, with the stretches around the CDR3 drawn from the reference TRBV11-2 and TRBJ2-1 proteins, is EAGVAQSPRYKIIEKRQSVAFWCNPISGHATLYWYQQILGQGPKLLIQFQNNGVVDDSQLPKDRFSAERLKGVDSTLKIQPAKLEDSAVYLCASSFRARENEQFFGPGTRLTVL.